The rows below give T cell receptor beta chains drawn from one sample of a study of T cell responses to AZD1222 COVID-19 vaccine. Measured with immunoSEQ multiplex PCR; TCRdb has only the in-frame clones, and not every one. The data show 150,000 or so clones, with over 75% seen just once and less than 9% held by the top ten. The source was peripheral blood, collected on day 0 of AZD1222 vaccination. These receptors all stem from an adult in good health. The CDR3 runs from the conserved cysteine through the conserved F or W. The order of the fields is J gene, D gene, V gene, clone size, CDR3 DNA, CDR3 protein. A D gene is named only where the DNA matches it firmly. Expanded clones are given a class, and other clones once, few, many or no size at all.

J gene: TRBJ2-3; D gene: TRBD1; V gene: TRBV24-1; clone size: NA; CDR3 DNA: TGTGCCACCAGTGATTACAGGGGGCCAGATACGCAGTATTTT; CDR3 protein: CATSDYRGPDTQYF
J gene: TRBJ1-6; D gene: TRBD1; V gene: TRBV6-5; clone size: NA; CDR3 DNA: TGTGCCAGCAGTTACCACTCCGGGACAGGGGGATCACCCCTCCACTTT; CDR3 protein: CASSYHSGTGGSPLHF
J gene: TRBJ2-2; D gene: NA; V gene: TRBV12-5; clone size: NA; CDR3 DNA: TGTGCTAGTGTCAAGATACAGGGATTAGTGGACACCGGGGAGCTGTTTTTT; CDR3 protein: CASVKIQGLVDTGELFF
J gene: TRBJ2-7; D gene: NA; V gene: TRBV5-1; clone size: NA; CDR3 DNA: TGCGCCAGCAGCGATCCAGGAGGGTCCTACGAGCAGTACTTC; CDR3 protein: CASSDPGGSYEQYF
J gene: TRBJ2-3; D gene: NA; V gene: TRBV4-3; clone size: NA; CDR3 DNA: TGCGCCAGCAGCCAAGGTGGGCAGGGTGATACGCAGTATTTT; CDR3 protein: CASSQGGQGDTQYF
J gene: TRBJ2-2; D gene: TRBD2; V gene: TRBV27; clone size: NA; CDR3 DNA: TGTGCCAGCAGTTTACTATCGGGGGGGCCGGTGGGCACCGGGGAGCTGTTTTTT; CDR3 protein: CASSLLSGGPVGTGELFF
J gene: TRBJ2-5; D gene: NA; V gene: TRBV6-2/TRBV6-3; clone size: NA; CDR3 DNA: TGTGCCAGCAGCGTCGGGGATCCCCAAGAGACCCAGTACTTC; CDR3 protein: CASSVGDPQETQYF
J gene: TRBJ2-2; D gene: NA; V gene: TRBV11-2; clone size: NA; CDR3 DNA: TGTGCCAGCAGCATGGACAGAGCTGGGCGGGAGCTGTTTTTT; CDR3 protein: CASSMDRAGRELFF
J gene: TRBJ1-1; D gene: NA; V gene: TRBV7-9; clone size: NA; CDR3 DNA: TGTGCCAGCAGCTTAGGCCAGGGCACTGAAGCTTTCTTT; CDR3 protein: CASSLGQGTEAFF
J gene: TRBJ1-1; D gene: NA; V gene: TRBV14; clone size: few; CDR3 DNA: TGTGCCAGCAGCCAAGAAGGAGGGCTCGAATCGAACACTGAAGCTTTCTTT; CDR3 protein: CASSQEGGLESNTEAFF
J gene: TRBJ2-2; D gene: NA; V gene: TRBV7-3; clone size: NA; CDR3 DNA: TGTGCCAGCAGCGCTCCGGGACGGACGAACACCGGGGAGCTGTTTTTT; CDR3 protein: CASSAPGRTNTGELFF
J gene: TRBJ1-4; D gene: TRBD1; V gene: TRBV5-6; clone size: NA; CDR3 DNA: TGTGCCAGCAGCGCCGGGACAGGGGACCCGGGGTCTGAATGGAAACTGTTTTTT; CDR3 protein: CASSAGTGDPGSEWKLFF
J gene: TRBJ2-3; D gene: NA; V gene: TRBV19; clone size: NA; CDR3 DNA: TGTGCCAGTAGCCCGGGACGGTTAAGCACAGATACGCAGTATTTT; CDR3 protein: CASSPGRLSTDTQYF
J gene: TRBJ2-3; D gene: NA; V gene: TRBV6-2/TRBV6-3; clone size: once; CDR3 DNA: TGTGCCAGCAGTTACTCGGACTTAGATACGCAGTATTTT; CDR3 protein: CASSYSDLDTQYF
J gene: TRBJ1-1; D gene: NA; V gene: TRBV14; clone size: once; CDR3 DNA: TGTGCCAGCAGACCCCAAGGACGGTTGAACACTGAAGCTTTCTTT; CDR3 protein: CASRPQGRLNTEAFF
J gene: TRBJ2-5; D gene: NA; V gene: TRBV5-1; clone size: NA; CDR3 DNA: TGCGCCAGCAGCCACGGGGAGACCCAGTACTTC; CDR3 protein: CASSHGETQYF
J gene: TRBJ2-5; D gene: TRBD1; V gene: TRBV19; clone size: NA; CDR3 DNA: TGTGCCAGTAGTATAGGAGGACAGGGGTTCGCAGAGACCCAGTACTTC; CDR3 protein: CASSIGGQGFAETQYF
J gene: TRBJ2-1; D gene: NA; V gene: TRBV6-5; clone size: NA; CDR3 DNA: TGTGCCAGCAGCGAGGACGGGGGGCTCTACAATGAGCAGTTCTTC; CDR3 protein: CASSEDGGLYNEQFF
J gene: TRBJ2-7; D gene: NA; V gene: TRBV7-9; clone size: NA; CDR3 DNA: TGTGCCAGCAGCTTACAAGGGAACGAGCAGTACTTC; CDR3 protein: CASSLQGNEQYF
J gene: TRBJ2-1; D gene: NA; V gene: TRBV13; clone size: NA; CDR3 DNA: TGTGCCAGCAGCTTAGGCCGAGGGGAATGGTCCTACAATGAGCAGTTCTTC; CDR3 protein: CASSLGRGEWSYNEQFF
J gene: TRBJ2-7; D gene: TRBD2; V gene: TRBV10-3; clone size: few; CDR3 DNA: TGTGCCATTTCCGGGACTAGATTTTCCTACGAGCAGTACTTC; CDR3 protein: CAISGTRFSYEQYF
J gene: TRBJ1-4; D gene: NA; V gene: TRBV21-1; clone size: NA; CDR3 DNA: TGTGCCAGCAGCAAAGCTTCAGGGGAAAAACTGTTTTTT; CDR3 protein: CASSKASGEKLFF
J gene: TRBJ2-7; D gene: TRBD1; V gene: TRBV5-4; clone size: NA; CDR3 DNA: TGTGCCAGCAGCTTGGTAGGGGGCCGCTACGAGCAGTACTTC; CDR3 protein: CASSLVGGRYEQYF
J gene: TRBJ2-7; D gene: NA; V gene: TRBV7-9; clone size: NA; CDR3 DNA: TGTGCCAGCCGTGCAGGGAATACCTACGAGCAGTACTTC; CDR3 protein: CASRAGNTYEQYF
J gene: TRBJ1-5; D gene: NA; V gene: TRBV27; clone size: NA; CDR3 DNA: TGTGCCAGCAGACGAGGCCTGGCAGGCAATCAGCCCCAGCATTTT; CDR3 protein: CASRRGLAGNQPQHF
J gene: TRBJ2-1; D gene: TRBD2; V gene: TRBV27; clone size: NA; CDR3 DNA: TGTGCCAGCAGTTTGTTACTAGCGGGGGGTACCTCCTACAATGAGCAGTTCTTC; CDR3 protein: CASSLLLAGGTSYNEQFF
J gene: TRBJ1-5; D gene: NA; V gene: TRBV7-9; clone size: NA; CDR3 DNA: TGTGCCAGCAGCCCCTCCGCGAGCAATCAGCCCCAGCATTTT; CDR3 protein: CASSPSASNQPQHF
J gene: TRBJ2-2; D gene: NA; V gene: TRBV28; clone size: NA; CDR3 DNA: TGTGCCAGCAGTTTATTCGACGGGGGTGAGGACACCGGGGAGCTGTTTTTT; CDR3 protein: CASSLFDGGEDTGELFF
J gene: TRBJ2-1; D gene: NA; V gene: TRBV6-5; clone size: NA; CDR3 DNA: TGTGCCAGTCACGGTGGCGACCTATCCTACAATGAGCAGTTCTTC; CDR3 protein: CASHGGDLSYNEQFF
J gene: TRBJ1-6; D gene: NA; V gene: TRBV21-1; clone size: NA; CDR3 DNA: TGTGCCAGCAGCACCCGACAGGGGACGTGGGGAAATTCACCCCTCCACTTT; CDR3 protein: CASSTRQGTWGNSPLHF
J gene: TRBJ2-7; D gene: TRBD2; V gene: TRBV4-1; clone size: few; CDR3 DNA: TGCGCCAGCAGCCTTCCCAGCGGGGGCATCGACGAGCAGTACTTC; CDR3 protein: CASSLPSGGIDEQYF
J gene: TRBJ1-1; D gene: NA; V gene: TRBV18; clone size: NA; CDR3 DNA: TGTGCCAGCTCACCAAACGACAGGGAAGCTTTCTTT; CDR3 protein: CASSPNDREAFF
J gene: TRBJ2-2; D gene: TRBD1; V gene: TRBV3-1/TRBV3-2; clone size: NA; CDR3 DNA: TGTGCCAGCAGCCGCCGAGACAGGGCTACGAACACCGGGGAGCTGTTTTTT; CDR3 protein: CASSRRDRATNTGELFF
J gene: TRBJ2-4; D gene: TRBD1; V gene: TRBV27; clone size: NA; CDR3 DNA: TGTGCCAGCAGTCCGATTTACAGGGGAACCAAAAACATTCAGTACTTC; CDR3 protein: CASSPIYRGTKNIQYF
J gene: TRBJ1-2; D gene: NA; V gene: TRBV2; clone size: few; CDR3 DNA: TGTGCCAGCATAAGGGGCTACTATGGCTACACCTTC; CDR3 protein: CASIRGYYGYTF
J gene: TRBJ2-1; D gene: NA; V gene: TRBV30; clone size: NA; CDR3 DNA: TGTGCCTGGACCAAACGAGGGACCTACAATGAGCAGTTCTTC; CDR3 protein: CAWTKRGTYNEQFF
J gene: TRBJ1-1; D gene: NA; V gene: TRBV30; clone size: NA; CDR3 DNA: TGTGCCTGGAGTACTGGTTTCGACACTGAAGCTTTCTTT; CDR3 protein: CAWSTGFDTEAFF
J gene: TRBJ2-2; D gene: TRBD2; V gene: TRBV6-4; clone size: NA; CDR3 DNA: TGTGCCACCCCCGGAGCGGGGGGGCCGGACACCGGGGAGCTGTTTTTT; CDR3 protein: CATPGAGGPDTGELFF
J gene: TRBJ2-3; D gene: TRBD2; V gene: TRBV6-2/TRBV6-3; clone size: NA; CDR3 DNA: TGTGCCAGCAGTTACGCTAGCGGGGGTACAGATACGCAGTATTTT; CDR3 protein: CASSYASGGTDTQYF
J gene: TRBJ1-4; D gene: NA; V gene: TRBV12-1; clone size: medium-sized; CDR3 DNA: TGTGCCAGCAGCCACTCCGGGACACATGAAAAACTGTTTTTT; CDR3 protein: CASSHSGTHEKLFF